The 19 T cell receptor beta chains presented below share a single source sample, sequenced in a study of blood T cell repertoires in COVID-19. Repertoires were generated with immunoSEQ multiplex PCR, while TCRdb's copy carries only in-frame clones and drops some. The table has some 16,000 clones, roughly nine tenths seen once. Input material: peripheral blood. The receptors come from a man older than 75 with acute or convalescent COVID-19.

This chain joins TRBV5-1 and TRBJ2-1; 7 bases match TRBD2. Germline lookup yields CDR1 SGHRS and CDR2 YFSETQ. Trimming cost V 4 bases and J 0 bases; bases outside gene matches: 7. This CDR3 is 16 amino acids long. This chain's CDR3 is CASSVSGSSSYNEQFF. CDR3 coding DNA: TGCGCCAGCAGCGTTAGCGGGTCTAGCTCCTACAATGAGCAGTTCTTC.

The chain employs TRBV6-5 and TRBJ2-7; D uncertain. V lost 10 bases and J 4 bases, leaving 11 bases between the germline ends. The CDR3 sequence is 11 residues long. Germline lookup yields CDR1 MNHEY and CDR2 SVGAGI. In DNA, the CDR3 is TGTGCCACCCTGTTTACTTACGAGCAGTACTTC. Translation: CATLFTYEQYF.

The chain employs TRBV6-1 and TRBJ1-6; D unclear. The germline gives CDR1 MNHNS, CDR2 SASEGT. Trimming removed 2 bases from V and 6 bases from J, with 5 bases in between. The length of the CDR3 is 13 residues. Written as DNA, the CDR3 is TGTGCCAGCAGTGAAATGGCTAATTCACCCCTCCACTTT. It is translated as CASSEMANSPLHF.

J is TRBJ2-1 and V is TRBV11-2; maybe TRBD1 (6 bases). V lost 7 bases, J lost 9 bases, and 16 bases lay in between. Per the germline V gene, CDR1 is SGHAT and CDR2 is FQNNGV. The CDR3 has 13 residues. CDR3 residues: CASTGARYIEQFF. CDR3 in DNA: TGTGCCAGCACAGGGGCCCGATATATTGAGCAGTTCTTC.

The chain uses TRBV7-3 and TRBJ2-3; 10 bases match TRBD2. The germline CDR1 and CDR2 sequences are SGHTA and FQGTGA. This CDR3 is built from 16 residues. V shed 5 bases, J shed 4 bases, and the junction held 9 bases outside the gene matches. The CDR3 coding sequence is TGTGCCAGCAGCCCTAGCGGGAGCGCCTTTTCAGATACGCAGTATTTT. Translating it yields CASSPSGSAFSDTQYF.

A single count supports this clone. The gene calls are TRBV28 and TRBJ1-1, with a possible D match to TRBD1 (6 bases). The ends were cut back, 2 bases at V and 1 base at J, with 14 bases in the middle. From germline, CDR1 is MDHEN and CDR2 SYDVKM. The CDR3 is made up of 16 amino acids. The CDR3 nucleotides are TGTGCCAGCAGTTTAACAGGGAACCCTGCGAACACTGAAGCTTTCTTT. Translating it yields CASSLTGNPANTEAFF.

The chain links TRBV7-3 to TRBJ2-1; D is possibly TRBD1 (6 bases). The V gene's germline CDR1 is SGHTA and CDR2 FQGTGA. With 5 bases removed from V and 9 bases from J, the gap between germline ends came to 17 bases. The CDR3 loop spans 14 amino acids. The CDR3 DNA sequence: TGTGCCAGCAGCAAATCCACAGGGAACAGTGAGCAGTTCTTC. This sequence encodes CASSKSTGNSEQFF. The whole variable domain, filled in from reference TRBV7-3 and TRBJ2-1, reads GAGVSQTPSNKVTEKGKYVELRCDPISGHTALYWYRQSLGQGPEFLIYFQGTGAADDSGLPNDRFFAVRPEGSVSTLKIQRTERGDSAVYLCASSKSTGNSEQFFGPGTRLTVL.

This chain joins TRBV3-1 (or the pseudogene TRBV3-2) and TRBJ1-1, with no clear D. This CDR3 has 13 residues. V was clipped by 6 bases and J by 1 base, with 9 bases between them. CDR1 is LGHDT and CDR2 is YNNKEL in the germline V gene (reference sequence). The CDR3 DNA sequence: TGTGCCAGCAGTAGGTCGGGGAACACTGAAGCTTTCTTT. Protein product: CASSRSGNTEAFF.

The chain combines TRBV19 with TRBJ1-2; D perhaps matches TRBD1 (5 bases). CDR1 and CDR2 (germline): LNHDA, SQIVND (reference sequence). The CDR3 runs to 13 residues. The V gene lost 6 bases and the J gene lost 6 bases, with 14 bases spanning the gap. This CDR3 is CASRWGGGNGYTF. In nucleotides, the CDR3 is TGTGCCAGTAGGTGGGGCGGTGGAAATGGCTACACCTTC.

The chain is built from TRBV18 and TRBJ2-2; D is unresolved. V was trimmed by 0 bases and J by 4 bases, leaving 6 bases between them. CDR1 is KGHSH and CDR2 is LQKENI in the germline V gene. CDR3 size: 14 residues. CDR3 nucleotide sequence: TGTGCCAGCTCACCACCCTCAGTCACCGGGGAGCTGTTTTTT. Amino acid sequence: CASSPPSVTGELFF.

V and J are TRBV29-1 and TRBJ1-2, with TRBD1 matching over 9 bases. Trimming at V came to 7 bases and at J to 3 bases, leaving 3 bases not matched to a gene. The CDR3 loop spans 12 amino acids. In germline, CDR1 is SQVTM, CDR2 ANQGSEA. The CDR3 sequence is CSAGDRDYGYTF. Here the CDR3 DNA reads TGCAGCGCTGGGGACAGGGACTATGGCTACACCTTC.

In this sample, this clone turned up once. This chain connects TRBV5-3 to TRBJ2-5; TRBD1 aligns across 9 bases. TRBV5-3 is an ORF, with its function uncertain. After removal of 2 bases from V and 3 bases from J, the junction contained 2 bases not matched to a gene. CDR3 length: 14 amino acids. CDR3 nucleotides: TGTGCCAGAAGCTTCCGGGACAGGGAAGAGACCCAGTACTTC. Residues: CARSFRDREETQYF.

The rearrangement links TRBV6-5 to TRBJ2-7; possible D gene TRBD2, 5 bases. The V and J ends lost 6 bases and 5 bases respectively, with 8 bases between them. This CDR3 contains 11 residues. The V gene's germline CDR1 is MNHEY and CDR2 SVGAGI. CDR3 in DNA: TGTGCCAGCAGCCACGGGGACGAGCAGTACTTC. It encodes CASSHGDEQYF.

V is TRBV19 and J is TRBJ2-1; TRBD1 might be the D (5 bases). V lost 3 bases to trimming and J lost 0 bases, with 9 bases between them. Germline V lookup: CDR1 LNHDA, CDR2 SQIVND (reference sequence). There are 15 residues in the CDR3. CDR3 bases: TGTGCCAGTAGTATCGACAGTCTCTCCTACAATGAGCAGTTCTTC. It translates to CASSIDSLSYNEQFF.

This clone was recorded once. This chain joins TRBV30 and TRBJ1-1; D not resolved. The CDR3 length is 14 residues. Per the germline V gene, CDR1 is GTSNPN and CDR2 is SVGIG (reference sequence). V was trimmed by 0 bases and J by 3 bases, leaving 11 bases between them. CDR3 loop: CAWSVGGYHTEAFF. As DNA, the CDR3 is TGTGCCTGGAGTGTAGGAGGGTATCACACTGAAGCTTTCTTT.

The V call is TRBV2, the J call TRBJ1-1; weak D call: TRBD1 (5 bases). Germline loops: CDR1 SNHLY, CDR2 FYNNEI. V was clipped by 4 bases and J by 1 base, with 10 bases between them. The CDR3 contains 14 residues. CDR3 DNA: TGTGCCAGCAGTGGTCAGGGATGGAACACTGAAGCTTTCTTT. It specifies CASSGQGWNTEAFF.

The rearrangement uses TRBV3-1 (or the pseudogene TRBV3-2) and TRBJ2-7, with no clear D. The CDR3 runs to 15 residues. From germline, CDR1 is LGHDT and CDR2 YNNKEL (reference sequence). Trimming removed 2 bases from V and 1 base from J, with 12 bases in between. CDR3 coding DNA: TGTGCCAGCAGCCAAACTGATGGTTGGTCCTACGAGCAGTACTTC. Translation gives CASSQTDGWSYEQYF.

V usage is TRBV5-8 and J usage is TRBJ1-5, with D unresolved. Per germline, CDR1 SGHTS and CDR2 YDEGEE. CDR3 size: 13 residues. Trimming left V 2 bases short and J 4 bases short, with 7 bases between. CDR3 DNA sequence: TGTGCCAGCAGCTTTCGTGAGAATCAGCCCCAGCATTTT. It is translated as CASSFRENQPQHF. Using reference TRBV5-8 and TRBJ1-5 for the parts outside the CDR3, the full variable domain is EAGVTQSPTHLIKTRGQQATLRCSPISGHTSVYWYQQALGLGLQFLLWYDEGEERNRGNFPPRFSGRQFPNYSSELNVNALELEDSALYLCASSFRENQPQHFGDGTRLSIL.

The chain couples TRBV12-3 or TRBV12-4 to TRBJ2-1, with D possibly being TRBD1 (6 bases). V shed 6 bases and J shed 8 bases, with 14 bases lying between them. CDR3 length: 13 amino acids. CDR3 in DNA: TGTGCCAGCAGGGCACAGGGTCGGGATGAGCAGTTCTTC. Amino acids: CASRAQGRDEQFF.